A selection of T cell receptor beta chains follows, all from one sample in a study of blood T cell repertoires in COVID-19. The data were produced by immunoSEQ multiplex PCR, yet TCRdb's version contains in-frame clones alone and is incomplete. This sample has 220,000 or so clones; around 87% occur once, and the top ten carry about 3.5%. The material sequenced was PBMCs or T cells enriched from blood (not recorded which). The receptor set was obtained from a woman aged 18 to 35 in a cohort exposed to, infected with or recovered from COVID-19 (not recorded which). The CDR3 runs from the conserved cysteine through the conserved F or W. Fields, in order: D gene, J gene, V gene, clone size, CDR3 DNA, CDR3 protein. The D gene is left open where the match is weak. Part of the rows lack a size; the others show once, few, many or a class for expanded clones.

-,TRBJ2-7,TRBV23-1,-,TGCGCCAGCAGTCAATCTAACCGTAACGTCGGGAGATCCTACGAGCAGTACTTC,CASSQSNRNVGRSYEQYF
TRBD1,TRBJ1-5,TRBV7-3,-,TGTGCCAGCAGCTTAACAGGACAGGGGAATCAGCCCCAGCATTTT,CASSLTGQGNQPQHF
TRBD1,TRBJ1-1,TRBV6-5,-,TGTGCCAGCAGTACTGAACAGGGGAGTACTGAAGCTTTCTTT,CASSTEQGSTEAFF
-,TRBJ2-6,TRBV5-1,few,TGCGCCAGCAGCTTGGCCGGCTCTGGGGCCAACGTCCTGACTTTC,CASSLAGSGANVLTF
-,TRBJ1-5,TRBV2,-,TGTGCCAGCAGGACAGGCGGAAATCAGCCCCAGCATTTT,CASRTGGNQPQHF
-,TRBJ1-1,TRBV28,-,TGTGCCAGCAGTTTTAGGAGGGACACTGAAGCTTTCTTT,CASSFRRDTEAFF
TRBD2,TRBJ2-6,TRBV7-9,-,TGTGCCAGCAGCACTCGGGAGGCTGGGGCCAACGTCCTGACTTTC,CASSTREAGANVLTF
TRBD1,TRBJ2-1,TRBV4-1,-,TGCGCCAGCAGCCAAGATGTCTGGACAGGATTACACAATGAGCAGTTCTTC,CASSQDVWTGLHNEQFF
-,TRBJ1-2,TRBV2,-,TGTGCCAGCACCCTTATTACGGGGAATTCTGGCTACACCTTC,CASTLITGNSGYTF
TRBD1,TRBJ1-1,TRBV7-9,-,TGTGCCAGCAGCCACAGGGGGTCCTGGGGGAACACTGAAGCTTTCTTT,CASSHRGSWGNTEAFF
TRBD2,TRBJ2-3,TRBV7-9,-,TGTGCCAGCAGCTTAGCATGGAAGACTAGCGGAAAAACAGATACGCAGTATTTT,CASSLAWKTSGKTDTQYF
TRBD1,TRBJ2-7,TRBV5-1,few,TGCGCCAGCAGCTTCCGGGACAGAACAACCTACGAGCAGTACTTC,CASSFRDRTTYEQYF
-,TRBJ2-1,TRBV5-6,-,TGTGCCAGCAGCTTGACCCTAGATGAGCAGTTCTTC,CASSLTLDEQFF
-,TRBJ2-2,TRBV5-8,-,TGTGCCAGCAGCTTGGCAAACACCGGGGAGCTGTTTTTT,CASSLANTGELFF
-,TRBJ1-2,TRBV9,-,TGTGCCAGCAGCGTAGGGTACAGTCCTACCTATGGCTACACCTTC,CASSVGYSPTYGYTF
-,TRBJ2-7,TRBV2,-,TGTGCCAGCATTCGGCAGGACTCCTACGAGCAGTACTTC,CASIRQDSYEQYF
TRBD2,TRBJ2-7,TRBV6-5,-,TGTGCCAGCACACGGACTAGCGGTAGCTACGAGCAGTACTTC,CASTRTSGSYEQYF
TRBD2,TRBJ2-3,TRBV9,-,TGTGCCAGCAGCGCACCGAGAACTAGCGGGGGGGCCGGTGATACGCAGTATTTT,CASSAPRTSGGAGDTQYF
TRBD1,TRBJ2-7,TRBV28,-,TGTGCCAGCAGTTTATATCAGGGACAGGGGGGCTACGAGCAGTACTTC,CASSLYQGQGGYEQYF
TRBD1,TRBJ1-5,TRBV6-5,-,TGTGCCAGCAGCCGACAGGGTACTAGCAATCAGCCCCAGCATTTT,CASSRQGTSNQPQHF
TRBD1,TRBJ2-1,TRBV5-1,-,TGCGCCAGCAGCTTGGGGGACAGGGGCTACAATGAGCAGTTCTTC,CASSLGDRGYNEQFF
TRBD2,TRBJ2-1,TRBV19,-,TGTGCCAGTACCCCGGGACTATTCTACAATGAGCAGTTCTTC,CASTPGLFYNEQFF
TRBD1,TRBJ1-4,TRBV7-9,-,TGTGCCAGCGCGGGAGGGGACAGAAAGGATCGGTTTTTT,CASAGGDRKDRFF
TRBD2,TRBJ2-1,TRBV5-1,-,TGCGCCAGCAGCACCCTCCCGGGACTAGCGTACAATGAGCAGTTCTTC,CASSTLPGLAYNEQFF
TRBD1,TRBJ1-5,TRBV19,-,TGTGCCAGTACGGGGACAGGGGGAGATCAGCCCCAGCATTTT,CASTGTGGDQPQHF
-,TRBJ1-5,TRBV6-6,-,TGTGCCAGCAGTTACCTCACCCCGAACCTAAACCAGCCCCAGCATTTT,CASSYLTPNLNQPQHF
TRBD1,TRBJ1-1,TRBV13,-,TGTGCCAGCAGCTACGGGACAGGGCACACTGAAGCTTTCTTT,CASSYGTGHTEAFF
-,TRBJ2-3,TRBV29-1,-,TGCAGCGTTATCCCCATCACAGATACGCAGTATTTT,CSVIPITDTQYF
-,TRBJ2-1,TRBV7-8,-,TGTGCCAGCAGCTTAGCGAGGTTTAGCGGAACCTACAATGAGCAGTTCTTC,CASSLARFSGTYNEQFF
-,TRBJ1-6,TRBV5-1,-,TGCGCCAGCAGCTCCGGGACTGACATTCGAACACCCCTCCACTTT,CASSSGTDIRTPLHF
-,TRBJ1-2,TRBV18,-,TGTGCCAGCTCACCCCCGGGGGTTGGTGGCTACACCTTC,CASSPPGVGGYTF
-,TRBJ1-2,TRBV29-1,-,TGCAGCGTTGGTATAGAAACCAACTATGGCTACACCTTC,CSVGIETNYGYTF